These 9 T cell receptor beta chains originate from one sample sequenced in a study of T cells in Graves' hyperthyroidism and ophthalmopathy. TCR beta CDR3 regions were amplified from RNA transcripts. HTBI primers were the set used in a first-round RT-PCR of the TCR CDR3. TCRdb reanalysed the multiplex PCR reads using MiXCR and keeps one entry per CDR3 protein. The table has 300,000 to 500,000 distinct CDR3 sequences, more than 13% seen once; the top ten hold 25% to 30%. The sample taken for sequencing was blood. These receptors were collected from a man aged 45-60 years with Graves' ophthalmopathy.

This clonotype was observed at least ten times. The gene calls are TRBV2 and TRBJ1-2, with D perhaps matching TRBD1 (6 bases). Trimming removed 2 bases from V and 2 bases from J, with 12 bases in between. CDR3 length: 15 amino acids. Germline V gene lookup returns CDR1 SNHLY and CDR2 FYNNEI. CDR3 protein: CASSELDSKNYGYTF. The CDR3, as DNA: TGTGCCAGCAGTGAATTGGACAGCAAAAACTATGGCTACACCTTC.

The J gene is TRBJ2-7, the V gene TRBV2; TRBD1 agrees at 8 bases. The V gene end was trimmed by 7 bases and the J gene end by 0 bases; junction bases not matched to a gene: 5. The CDR3 runs 14 residues. Looked up from germline, CDR1 is SNHLY and CDR2 is FYNNEI. The chain's CDR3 is CASKRTGGSYEQYF. As DNA, the CDR3 is TGTGCCAGCAAGAGAACAGGGGGCTCCTACGAGCAGTACTTC.

Ten or more counts support this clonotype. This chain connects TRBV7-3 to TRBJ2-1; 14 bases are a match to TRBD2. Trimming at V came to 5 bases and at J to 7 bases, leaving 7 bases not matched to a gene. Per germline, CDR1 SGHTA and CDR2 FQGTGA. The CDR3 is 16 amino acids. CDR3 in DNA: TGTGCCAGCAGCCAAGGACTAGCGGGAGGAGGGAATGAGCAGTTCTTC. Translating it yields CASSQGLAGGGNEQFF.

This clonotype was seen at least ten times. J is TRBJ2-2 and V is TRBV2; D not certain. Deletions cut 4 bases from V and 1 base from J, with 4 bases between. The CDR3 is 13 amino acids. CDR1 is SNHLY and CDR2 is FYNNEI in the germline V gene. In nucleotides, the CDR3 is TGTGCCAGCAGTGCTCAGAACACCGGGGAGCTGTTTTTT. It codes for CASSAQNTGELFF.

The rearrangement joins TRBV2 to TRBJ2-3; the match to TRBD2 covers 7 bases. The CDR3 is made up of 14 amino acids. The germline V gene has CDR1 SNHLY and CDR2 FYNNEI. With V trimmed by 7 bases and J by 2 bases, 6 bases remained unmatched. The CDR3 DNA reads as TGTGCCAGCAAAGGGAGGGGCCTCACAGATACGCAGTATTTT. This gives the protein CASKGRGLTDTQYF.

This clonotype was recorded a few times. A much larger clone differs from this one at a single base, so this may be a read error. This chain links TRBV28 with TRBJ2-7, with D unclear. The germline gives CDR1 MDHEN, CDR2 SYDVKM. This CDR3 spans 11 amino acids. In DNA, the CDR3 is TGTGTCAGCAGTTTTCGGTACGAGCAGTACTTC. Translated, it gives CVSSFRYEQYF.

Only a few counts were recorded for this clonotype. The rearrangement uses TRBV20-1 and TRBJ2-1; 13 bases align to TRBD2. J was trimmed by 9 bases and V by 2 bases; bases with no gene match: 4. The CDR3 sequence is 14 residues long. From germline, CDR1 is DFQATT and CDR2 SNEGSKA (reference sequence). CDR3 DNA sequence: TGCAGTGCTAGATGGACTAGCGGGAGTAGTGAGCAGTTCTTC. This translates into CSARWTSGSSEQFF.

The sample holds many counts of this clonotype. The chain has TRBV5-1 and TRBJ2-3, with no clear D. Germline CDR1 SGHRS, CDR2 YFSETQ. CDR3 length: 13 residues. The chain's CDR3 is CASRVLDTDTQYF. As DNA, the CDR3 is TGCGCTAGTAGGGTTTTGGACACAGATACGCAGTATTTT. Together with reference TRBV5-1 and TRBJ2-3, the CDR3 gives the full variable domain: KAGVTQTPRYLIKTRGQQVTLSCSPISGHRSVSWYQQTPGQGLQFLFEYFSETQRNKGNFPGRFSGRQFSNSRSEMNVSTLELGDSALYLCASRVLDTDTQYFGPGTRLTVL.

V gene TRBV30 combines with J gene TRBJ1-2, with D perhaps TRBD1 (5 bases). The CDR3 spans 15 residues. The germline V gene has CDR1 GTSNPN and CDR2 SVGIG (reference sequence). The V end lost 2 bases, the J end lost 5 bases, and 18 bases lay between the germline ends. In nucleotides, the CDR3 is TGTGCCTGGAGTAGGCGCCAGGGCCCACAATATGGCTACACCTTC. The encoded protein is CAWSRRQGPQYGYTF.